What follows are 25 T cell receptor beta chains derived from one specimen sequenced in a study of blood T cell repertoires in COVID-19. Using immunoSEQ multiplex PCR, the repertoire was profiled, and TCRdb retains in-frame clones only, with some absent. This table has about 83,000 clones, around 88% appearing once. What was sequenced was peripheral blood. Receptors were obtained from a man aged 50-60 years with active COVID-19.

This clone was seen only once. The chain is built from TRBV5-1 and TRBJ2-2; TRBD1 is a possible D gene (6 bases). This CDR3 comprises 15 residues. The V gene lost 1 base and the J gene lost 4 bases, with 11 bases spanning the gap. Germline V gene lookup returns CDR1 SGHRS and CDR2 YFSETQ. The CDR3 DNA sequence: TGCGCCAGCAGCTTGTCACAGGGATTCACCGGGGAGCTGTTTTTT. Protein: CASSLSQGFTGELFF.

The chain links TRBV18 to TRBJ2-3, with D unclear. CDR1 is KGHSH, CDR2 LQKENI, per germline. The CDR3 has 14 residues. V was shortened by 2 bases and J by 1 base, with 7 bases between the two germline ends. The chain's CDR3 is CASSPMGGTDTQYF. As DNA, the CDR3 is TGTGCCAGCTCACCAATGGGCGGCACAGATACGCAGTATTTT.

V usage is TRBV7-2 and J usage is TRBJ2-7; 9 nucleotides align to TRBD1. Looked up from germline, CDR1 is SGHTA and CDR2 is FQGNSA. The CDR3 loop spans 15 amino acids. V gave up 5 bases and J gave up 5 bases; unmatched junction bases: 10. CDR3 region: CASSVNRDRAHEQYF. The CDR3 DNA is TGTGCCAGCAGCGTTAACCGGGACAGGGCCCACGAGCAGTACTTC.

This clone was seen more than once but under ten times. This sequence joins TRBV7-9 and TRBJ1-2, with 9 bases lining up with TRBD1. The CDR3 is 16 residues long. With 1 base clipped from V and 4 bases from J, the junction kept 7 bases outside the gene matches. Germline V CDR1 and CDR2: SEHNR, FQNEAQ (reference sequence). CDR3 nucleotides: TGTGCCAGCAGCTTAGGGTCGGGACAGGGACCCTATGGCTACACCTTC. It specifies CASSLGSGQGPYGYTF.

This chain connects TRBV18 to TRBJ2-1, with 10 bases fitting TRBD2. V gave up 3 bases and J gave up 5 bases; unmatched junction bases: 4. The germline gives CDR1 KGHSH, CDR2 LQKENI. The CDR3 length is 15 residues. The CDR3 nucleotides read TGTGCCAGCTCACCGGGACTAGCGAAGGACAATGAGCAGTTCTTC. Protein product: CASSPGLAKDNEQFF.

This clone was picked up one time. J is TRBJ2-3 and V is TRBV7-3, with 10 bases that match TRBD2. In germline, CDR1 is SGHTA, CDR2 FQGTGA. V lost 2 bases and J lost 4; bases outside the gene matches: 0. The CDR3 runs 14 residues. CDR3 DNA sequence: TGTGCCAGCAGCTTAGGGACTAGCGCAGATACGCAGTATTTT. Translating gives CASSLGTSADTQYF.

V and J are TRBV9 and TRBJ2-1; 10 positions match TRBD2. V lost 0 bases and J lost 5; bases outside the gene matches: 2. This CDR3 has 15 residues. Germline CDR1 and CDR2: SGDLS and YYNGEE. The CDR3 is CASSVVLAGDNEQFF. The CDR3, as DNA: TGTGCCAGCAGCGTAGTTCTAGCGGGGGACAATGAGCAGTTCTTC.

This clone appeared a few times. The chain recombines TRBV11-2 with TRBJ2-1, with D tentatively TRBD2 (5 bases). Deletions cut 1 base from V and 0 bases from J, with 10 bases between. Germline CDR1 SGHAT, CDR2 FQNNGV. The CDR3 is 16 residues long. The CDR3 region is CASSLAVGGSYNEQFF. The CDR3 DNA reads TGTGCCAGCAGCTTAGCTGTAGGAGGCTCCTACAATGAGCAGTTCTTC. Drawing the rest from reference TRBV11-2 and TRBJ2-1, the complete variable domain is EAGVAQSPRYKIIEKRQSVAFWCNPISGHATLYWYQQILGQGPKLLIQFQNNGVVDDSQLPKDRFSAERLKGVDSTLKIQPAKLEDSAVYLCASSLAVGGSYNEQFFGPGTRLTVL.

The genes are TRBV2 and TRBJ1-6, with D perhaps TRBD1 (5 bases). This CDR3 spans 12 amino acids. Germline CDR1 is SNHLY and CDR2 is FYNNEI. V was pared by 6 bases and J by 13 bases, with 13 bases between. In DNA, the CDR3 is TGTGCCAGCAGGGCAGACAGTGTTCCCCTCCACTTT. It translates to CASRADSVPLHF.

V usage is TRBV2 and J usage is TRBJ2-1, with D maybe TRBD1 (6 bases). The CDR3 covers 14 residues. The V end was cut by 3 bases, the J end by 3 bases, with 9 bases between. Germline loops: CDR1 SNHLY, CDR2 FYNNEI. CDR3 region: CASSDRGFYNEQFF. CDR3 DNA sequence: TGTGCCAGCAGTGACAGGGGCTTCTACAATGAGCAGTTCTTC. Using reference TRBV2 and TRBJ2-1 for the parts outside the CDR3, the full variable domain is EPEVTQTPSHQVTQMGQEVILRCVPISNHLYFYWYRQILGQKVEFLVSFYNNEISEKSEIFDDQFSVERPDGSNFTLKIRSTKLEDSAMYFCASSDRGFYNEQFFGPGTRLTVL.

The chain combines TRBV19 with TRBJ1-6, with D uncertain. Looked up from germline, CDR1 is LNHDA and CDR2 is SQIVND (reference sequence). This CDR3 has 14 amino acids. Trimming left V 3 bases short and J 7 bases short, with 10 bases between. The CDR3 region is CASSMSTTNSPLHF. CDR3 bases: TGTGCCAGTAGTATGAGTACCACGAATTCACCCCTCCACTTT.

As DNA, the CDR3 is TGTGCCAGCAGCTTTTCCGCAGGGATAGACACTGAAGCTTTCTTT. This gives the protein CASSFSAGIDTEAFF. The rearrangement joins TRBV9 to TRBJ1-1; a possible D gene is TRBD1 (5 bases). CDR1 and CDR2 (germline): SGDLS, YYNGEE. Deletions cut 4 bases from V and 3 bases from J, with 16 bases between. The CDR3 is 15 amino acids.

The chain recombines TRBV7-8 with TRBJ2-7; 10 bases align to TRBD1. CDR3 length: 16 amino acids. CDR1 is SGHVS and CDR2 is FQNEAQ in the germline V gene. The trim removed 7 bases at V and 0 bases at J, leaving 9 bases unmatched. CDR3 amino acids: CASTRAGQGVSYEQYF. The CDR3 DNA is TGTGCCAGCACGCGGGCAGGACAGGGGGTCTCCTACGAGCAGTACTTC.

This chain links TRBV6-4 with TRBJ2-1; D possibly corresponds to TRBD2 (5 bases). Germline assignment: CDR1 MRHNA and CDR2 SNTAGT. This CDR3 contains 12 residues. V was shortened by 4 bases and J by 7 bases, with 8 bases between the two germline ends. This CDR3 reads CASSAEGNEQFF. In nucleotides, the CDR3 is TGTGCCAGCAGTGCCGAGGGTAATGAGCAGTTCTTC.

The chain employs TRBV12-3 or TRBV12-4 and TRBJ2-7; 8 positions agree with TRBD1. The V and J ends lost 8 bases and 5 bases, in that order; junction bases with no gene match: 8. The CDR3 spans 13 residues. CDR3 loop: CASRRTGPHEQYF. CDR3 DNA sequence: TGTGCCAGCCGAAGGACAGGGCCCCACGAGCAGTACTTC.

Only a few counts were recorded for this clone. This chain joins TRBV5-8 and TRBJ2-7; D is possibly TRBD1 (6 bases). This CDR3 is built from 14 residues. V lost 2 bases to trimming and J lost 1 base, with 10 bases between them. CDR1 SGHTS and CDR2 YDEGEE come from the germline V gene. The CDR3 region is CASSFGGQSYEQYF. In nucleotides, the CDR3 is TGTGCCAGCAGCTTTGGCGGACAGTCCTACGAGCAGTACTTC.

The chain has TRBV28 and TRBJ2-7; no definite D call. CDR1 and CDR2 from the germline V gene are MDHEN and SYDVKM. The CDR3 is 14 residues long. Trimming left V 2 bases short and J 1 base short, with 9 bases between. The CDR3 DNA is TGTGCCAGCAGTTTACCCTCTAGATCCTACGAGCAGTACTTC. This translates into CASSLPSRSYEQYF.

This clone was recorded only once. The J gene is TRBJ1-2, the V gene TRBV6-5; D is unclear. The CDR3 is 12 amino acids. The germline V gene encodes CDR1 MNHEY and CDR2 SVGAGI. V lost 6 bases and J 5 bases, leaving 10 bases between the germline ends. CDR3 nucleotides: TGTGCCAGCAGCGTGGGGAGGTATGGCTACACCTTC. Its translation is CASSVGRYGYTF.

This clone was picked up a small number of times. The rearrangement uses TRBV4-3 and TRBJ2-2; 8 bases fit TRBD1. The CDR3 length is 15 residues. Trimming at V came to 0 bases and at J to 7 bases, leaving 4 bases not matched to a gene. Germline V gene sequence: CDR1 LGHNA, CDR2 YSLEER. The CDR3 bases are TGCGCCAGCAGCCAAGATTCGACAGGGGACGGGGAGCTGTTTTTT. Translated, it gives CASSQDSTGDGELFF.

V is TRBV7-9 and J is TRBJ1-6; TRBD1 is a possible D gene (6 bases). CDR3 length equals 17 residues. The V gene's germline CDR1 is SEHNR and CDR2 FQNEAQ (reference sequence). Deletions cut 4 bases from V and 7 bases from J, with 20 bases between. The CDR3 protein is CASSSWTASPKNSPLHF. The CDR3 DNA sequence: TGTGCCAGCAGCTCATGGACAGCTTCTCCTAAGAATTCACCCCTCCACTTT.

The V call is TRBV5-1, the J call TRBJ1-2; TRBD1 is a possible D gene (6 bases). The V gene lost 3 bases and the J gene lost 5 bases, with 20 bases spanning the gap. Germline CDR1 and CDR2: SGHRS and YFSETQ. This CDR3 has 16 residues. The CDR3 protein is CASSSTGRADVYGYTF. CDR3 coding DNA: TGCGCCAGCAGCTCCACAGGGCGCGCGGATGTATATGGCTACACCTTC. The entire variable domain, with the rest obtained from reference TRBV5-1 and TRBJ1-2, is as follows: KAGVTQTPRYLIKTRGQQVTLSCSPISGHRSVSWYQQTPGQGLQFLFEYFSETQRNKGNFPGRFSGRQFSNSRSEMNVSTLELGDSALYLCASSSTGRADVYGYTFGSGTRLTVV.

This clone was detected once. The rearrangement joins TRBV9 to TRBJ1-2; the match to TRBD1 covers 8 bases. Germline lookup yields CDR1 SGDLS and CDR2 YYNGEE. The CDR3 covers 14 residues. Germline trimming cut 4 bases from V and 5 bases from J; bases unmatched to any gene: 7. For the CDR3, the DNA is TGTGCCAGCAGCAACCGGACAGGGATGTATGGCTACACCTTC. It translates to CASSNRTGMYGYTF.

The rearrangement links TRBV5-8 to TRBJ1-2; weak D call: TRBD1 (6 bases). V lost 5 bases and J lost 1, with 9 bases in between. The CDR3 covers 13 residues. CDR1 and CDR2 from the germline V gene are SGHTS and YDEGEE. CDR3 in DNA: TGTGCCAGCAGTCGGGGACATAACTATGGCTACACCTTC. Translating it yields CASSRGHNYGYTF.

The chain employs TRBV2 and TRBJ2-1; 12 bases match TRBD2. There are 14 residues in the CDR3. V shed 5 bases, J shed 4 bases, and the junction held 0 bases outside the gene matches. From germline, CDR1 is SNHLY and CDR2 FYNNEI. This CDR3 reads CASSTSGGYNEQFF. Written as DNA, the CDR3 is TGTGCCAGCAGTACTAGCGGGGGGTACAATGAGCAGTTCTTC. The variable domain in full, with the rest retrieved from reference TRBV2 and TRBJ2-1, is EPEVTQTPSHQVTQMGQEVILRCVPISNHLYFYWYRQILGQKVEFLVSFYNNEISEKSEIFDDQFSVERPDGSNFTLKIRSTKLEDSAMYFCASSTSGGYNEQFFGPGTRLTVL.

V is TRBV19 and J is TRBJ2-3; D gene ambiguous. Germline CDR1 LNHDA, CDR2 SQIVND (reference sequence). The CDR3 spans 14 residues. Between the trimmed V and J ends, which lost 0 bases and 2 bases, there was a span of 6 bases. CDR3 coding DNA: TGTGCCAGTAGTATAGACCCGTTCACAGATACGCAGTATTTT. Its protein product is CASSIDPFTDTQYF.